Listed below are T cell receptor beta chains from one sample, sequenced in a study of OX40 agonist ivuxolimab in advanced cancers. TCRdb's table, derived via immunoSEQ multiplex PCR, lists solely in-frame clones and lacks some. The profile shows approximately 80,000 clones, 85% to 90% of them singletons. This sample comprised CD4+ or CD8+ T cells sorted from blood, obtained in a trial of the OX40 agonist ivuxolimab. The receptors come from an adult with an advanced solid tumor such as melanoma, head and neck, liver or kidney cancer. CDR3s include the opening cysteine and the closing phenylalanine or tryptophan. The D gene is left open where the match is weak. For some rows the clone size is stated as once, few or many, or as a class when expanded; others skip it.

TRBV6-5	NA	few	TRBJ2-7	TGTGCCAGCAGTTACTCTGGCGGCTCCTACGAGCAGTACTTC	CASSYSGGSYEQYF
TRBV5-4	NA	NA	TRBJ2-3	TGTGCCAGCAGCTTGAAACAGGTCGGGACAGATACGCAGTATTTT	CASSLKQVGTDTQYF
TRBV5-4	TRBD2	NA	TRBJ2-1	TGTGCCAGCAGCACTAGCGGGGGGGTACCTAATGAGCAGTTCTTC	CASSTSGGVPNEQFF
TRBV11-2	NA	NA	TRBJ2-3	TGTGCCAGCAGCTTAGGGGTCAGGGGCGATACGCAGTATTTT	CASSLGVRGDTQYF
TRBV18	NA	NA	TRBJ1-5	TGTGCCAGCTGCTACAGTAGCAATCAGCCCCAGCATTTT	CASCYSSNQPQHF
TRBV7-9	NA	NA	TRBJ2-2	TGTGCCAGCAGCTTACAGGGTTGGGAGCTGTTTTTT	CASSLQGWELFF
TRBV18	NA	NA	TRBJ2-7	TGTGCCAGCTCACCACCGGGACGCTACGAGCAGTACTTC	CASSPPGRYEQYF
TRBV10-3	NA	NA	TRBJ1-1	TGTGCCATCAGGGGGACCGGCGGCCGTGACACTGAAGCTTTCTTT	CAIRGTGGRDTEAFF
TRBV4-1	TRBD2	NA	TRBJ2-3	TGCGCCAGCAGCCAAGTTTCGGGGGGGGTCACAGATACGCAGTATTTT	CASSQVSGGVTDTQYF
TRBV11-2	TRBD1	once	TRBJ1-1	TGTGCCAGCAGTCAAGACAGGGGTGCAGAAGCTTTCTTT	CASSQDRGAEAFF
TRBV7-2	NA	NA	TRBJ1-2	TGTGCCAGCAGCTTAGTCAAACAGAACTTCTATGGCTACACCTTC	CASSLVKQNFYGYTF
TRBV2	TRBD1	NA	TRBJ1-2	TGTGCCAGCAGGGGGACAGGGGGCAAAAACTATGGCTACACCTTC	CASRGTGGKNYGYTF
TRBV4-2	NA	NA	TRBJ2-5	TGTGCCAGCAGCCAAGATACCGCGTCGGCGGGGAGAGGTGAGACCCAGTACTTC	CASSQDTASAGRGETQYF
TRBV11-2	TRBD1	NA	TRBJ2-6	TGTGCCAGCAGCTCGCTCCGGGACAGGGGGCCTGGGGCCAACGTCCTGACTTTC	CASSSLRDRGPGANVLTF
TRBV23-1	NA	NA	TRBJ2-1	TGCGCCAGCAGTCAAGTGTTCCGGGGGCCACTATACAATGAGCAGTTCTTC	CASSQVFRGPLYNEQFF
TRBV6-5	NA	NA	TRBJ2-2	TGTGCCAGCATGGGGCGGGCGAACACCGGGGAGCTGTTTTTT	CASMGRANTGELFF
TRBV19	NA	NA	TRBJ2-7	TGTGCCAGTAGTTCGCAGCCCCGCCGGAACCCCTACGAGCAGTACTTC	CASSSQPRRNPYEQYF
TRBV18	NA	once	TRBJ1-1	TGTGCCAGCTCACCAGGGAGTCACACTGAAGCTTTCTTT	CASSPGSHTEAFF